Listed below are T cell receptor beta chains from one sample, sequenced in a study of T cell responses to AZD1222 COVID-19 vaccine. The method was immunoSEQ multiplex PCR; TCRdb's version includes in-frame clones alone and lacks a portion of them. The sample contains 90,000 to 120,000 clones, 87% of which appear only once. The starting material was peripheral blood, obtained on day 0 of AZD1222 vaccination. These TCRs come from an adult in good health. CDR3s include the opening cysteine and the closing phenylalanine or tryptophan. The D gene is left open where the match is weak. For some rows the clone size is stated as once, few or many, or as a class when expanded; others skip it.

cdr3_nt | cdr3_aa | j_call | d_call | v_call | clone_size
TGTGCCAGTCACAGGGGGACGCAGCCCCAGCATTTT | CASHRGTQPQHF | TRBJ1-5 | TRBD1 | TRBV6-6 | -
TGTGCCAGCAGCCTGGAGGCCGGGGAGCTGTTTTTT | CASSLEAGELFF | TRBJ2-2 | - | TRBV3-1/TRBV3-2 | -
TGTGCAAGTCGCCCCAACACTGAAGCTTTCTTT | CASRPNTEAFF | TRBJ1-1 | - | TRBV12-2 | medium-sized
TGTGCCAGTAGTATCTCCCGACAGTCAACCGGGGAGCTGTTTTTT | CASSISRQSTGELFF | TRBJ2-2 | - | TRBV19 | -
TGTGCCAGCGCGACAGGGAAGACCTACGAGCAGTACTTC | CASATGKTYEQYF | TRBJ2-7 | TRBD1 | TRBV5-5 | -
TGTGCCAGCAGCCAAGGTGACCGAACGAACACTGAAGCTTTCTTT | CASSQGDRTNTEAFF | TRBJ1-1 | - | TRBV3-1/TRBV3-2 | -
TGTGCCAGTACCCAGCCAGGGAACTATGGCTACACCTTC | CASTQPGNYGYTF | TRBJ1-2 | - | TRBV19 | -
TGTGCCAGCAGCCCACAGGGTTGGGGGAATGAGCAGTTCTTC | CASSPQGWGNEQFF | TRBJ2-1 | - | TRBV2 | -
TGTGCCAGCAGTTTATCCGTCAGGGTAAGGTCGAACACTGAAGCTTTCTTT | CASSLSVRVRSNTEAFF | TRBJ1-1 | - | TRBV27 | -
TGTGCCAGCAGCTTAGCAAAGTACGAGCAGTACTTC | CASSLAKYEQYF | TRBJ2-7 | - | TRBV11-2 | -
TGTGCCAGCAGCACCGGGACTAGCGGGGAGCTGGAGACCCAGTACTTC | CASSTGTSGELETQYF | TRBJ2-5 | TRBD2 | TRBV11-3 | -
TGTGCCAGCAGTTCCCGGGACAAGAACACCGGGGAGCTGTTTTTT | CASSSRDKNTGELFF | TRBJ2-2 | - | TRBV6-2/TRBV6-3 | -
TGTGCCAGCTCGAGGGGTGCTACCTACGGGGAGCAGTACTTC | CASSRGATYGEQYF | TRBJ2-7 | - | TRBV7-3 | once
TGTGCCACCAGTGACCCCCCGCGGAAAGGAGATGAAAAACTGTTTTTT | CATSDPPRKGDEKLFF | TRBJ1-4 | - | TRBV24-1 | few
TGTGCCAGCAGGTGGGACAGAGCCAATTCACCCCTCCACTTT | CASRWDRANSPLHF | TRBJ1-6 | TRBD1 | TRBV2 | -
TGCGCCAGCAGCTTCGGAGCGGGGTGGGGCACAGATACGCAGTATTTT | CASSFGAGWGTDTQYF | TRBJ2-3 | TRBD2 | TRBV5-1 | -
TGTGCCAGCAGCACTAGCGGGGACTCCTACGAGCAGTACTTC | CASSTSGDSYEQYF | TRBJ2-7 | TRBD2 | TRBV7-9 | -
TGTGCCAGCAGCTTAGGGCCAGAATTCTCTCAAGAGACCCAGTACTTC | CASSLGPEFSQETQYF | TRBJ2-5 | - | TRBV11-2 | -
TGTGCCAGCTCACCACTACAGGGTAACTATGGCTACACCTTC | CASSPLQGNYGYTF | TRBJ1-2 | - | TRBV18 | once
TGCGCCAGCAGCCCTCGGCCAAGTGTGGACGTATCCTACAATGAGCAGTTCTTC | CASSPRPSVDVSYNEQFF | TRBJ2-1 | - | TRBV4-3 | few
TGTGCCAGCAGGACCGGGACAGACTATCAGCCCCAGCATTTT | CASRTGTDYQPQHF | TRBJ1-5 | TRBD1 | TRBV28 | once
TGTGCCAGCAGACCCTTAGCGGGAGGGTGGGATACGCAGTATTTT | CASRPLAGGWDTQYF | TRBJ2-3 | TRBD2 | TRBV9 | -
TGCAGCGTTGATTCAAGGGGGATGAACACTGAAGCTTTCTTT | CSVDSRGMNTEAFF | TRBJ1-1 | - | TRBV29-1 | -
TGTGCCAGCAGCTTAGTCCCTGACTACAATGAGCAGTTCTTC | CASSLVPDYNEQFF | TRBJ2-1 | - | TRBV11-2 | -